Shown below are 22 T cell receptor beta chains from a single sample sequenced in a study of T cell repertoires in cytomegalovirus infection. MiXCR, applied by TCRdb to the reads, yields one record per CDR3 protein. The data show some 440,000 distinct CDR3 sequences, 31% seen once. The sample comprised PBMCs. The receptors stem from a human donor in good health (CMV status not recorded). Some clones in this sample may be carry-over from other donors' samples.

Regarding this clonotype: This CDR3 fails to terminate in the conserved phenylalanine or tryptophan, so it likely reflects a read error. The CDR3 region is CASSLPPLAPETQYL. CDR3 DNA: TGTGCCAGCAGCTTACCCCCACTAGCGCCAGAGACCCAGTACTTA. The chain is built from TRBV7-6 and TRBJ2-5; 7 bases agree with TRBD2. Germline-derived CDR1 and CDR2 are SGHVS and FNYEAQ. This CDR3 spans 15 amino acids. With 2 bases clipped from V and 4 bases from J, the junction kept 7 bases outside the gene matches.

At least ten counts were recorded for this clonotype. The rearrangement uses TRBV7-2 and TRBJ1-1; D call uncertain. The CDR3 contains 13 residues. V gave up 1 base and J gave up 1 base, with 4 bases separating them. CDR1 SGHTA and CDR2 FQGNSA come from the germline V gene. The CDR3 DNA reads TGTGCCAGCAGCTTAGGGCAGAACACTGAAGCTTTCTTT. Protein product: CASSLGQNTEAFF.

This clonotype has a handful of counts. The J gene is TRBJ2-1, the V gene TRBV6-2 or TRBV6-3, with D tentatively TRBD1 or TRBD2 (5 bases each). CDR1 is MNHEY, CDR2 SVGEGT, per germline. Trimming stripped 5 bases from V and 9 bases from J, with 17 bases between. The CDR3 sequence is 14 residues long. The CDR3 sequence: CASSLGTPLVEQFF. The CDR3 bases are TGTGCCAGCAGTCTCGGGACCCCATTGGTTGAGCAGTTCTTC.

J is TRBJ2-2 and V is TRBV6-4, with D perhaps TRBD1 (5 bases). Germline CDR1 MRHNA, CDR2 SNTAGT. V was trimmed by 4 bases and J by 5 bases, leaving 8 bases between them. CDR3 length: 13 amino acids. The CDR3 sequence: CASSARGTGELFF. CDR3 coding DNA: TGTGCCAGCAGTGCTAGGGGAACCGGGGAGCTGTTTTTT.

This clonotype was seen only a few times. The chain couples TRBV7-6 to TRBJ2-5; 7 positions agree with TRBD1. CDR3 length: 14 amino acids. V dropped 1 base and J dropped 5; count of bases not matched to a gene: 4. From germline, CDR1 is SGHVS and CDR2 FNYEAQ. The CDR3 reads CASSLVVRGETQYF. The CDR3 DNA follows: TGTGCCAGCAGCTTAGTAGTCAGGGGGGAGACCCAGTACTTC.

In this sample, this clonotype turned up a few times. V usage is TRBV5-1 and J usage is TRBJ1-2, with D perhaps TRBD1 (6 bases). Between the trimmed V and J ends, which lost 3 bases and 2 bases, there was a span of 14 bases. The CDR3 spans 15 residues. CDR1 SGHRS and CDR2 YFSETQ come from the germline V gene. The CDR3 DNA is TGCGCCAGCAGCTCGGCGGGCAGGGGCAACTATGGCTACACCTTC. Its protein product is CASSSAGRGNYGYTF.

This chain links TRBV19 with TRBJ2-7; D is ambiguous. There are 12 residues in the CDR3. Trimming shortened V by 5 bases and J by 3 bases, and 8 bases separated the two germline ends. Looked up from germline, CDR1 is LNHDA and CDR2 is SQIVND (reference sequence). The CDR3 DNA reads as TGTGCCAGTAGTGCCGACCTCTACGAGCAGTACTTC. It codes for CASSADLYEQYF.

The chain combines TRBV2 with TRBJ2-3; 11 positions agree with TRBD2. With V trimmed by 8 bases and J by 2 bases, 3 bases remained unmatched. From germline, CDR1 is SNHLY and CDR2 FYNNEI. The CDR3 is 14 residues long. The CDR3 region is CASGTSGPTDTQYF. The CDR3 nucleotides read TGTGCCAGCGGGACTAGCGGACCCACAGATACGCAGTATTTT.

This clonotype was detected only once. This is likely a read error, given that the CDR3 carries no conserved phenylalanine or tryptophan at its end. CDR3 sequence: CASSLALQGRVYTS. The CDR3 coding sequence is TGTGCCAGCAGTTTAGCGCTACAGGGTCGGGTCTACACCTCC. The chain recombines TRBV12-3 or TRBV12-4 with TRBJ1-2; tentative D call: TRBD1 (6 bases). This CDR3 contains 14 residues. V lost 0 bases and J 10 bases, leaving 15 bases between the germline ends.

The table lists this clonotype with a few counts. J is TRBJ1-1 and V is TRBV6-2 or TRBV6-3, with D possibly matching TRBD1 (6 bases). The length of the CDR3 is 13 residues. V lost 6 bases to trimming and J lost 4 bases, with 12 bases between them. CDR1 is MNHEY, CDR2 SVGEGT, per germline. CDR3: CASRVDRLTEAFF. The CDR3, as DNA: TGTGCCAGCAGAGTCGACAGGCTCACTGAAGCTTTCTTT.

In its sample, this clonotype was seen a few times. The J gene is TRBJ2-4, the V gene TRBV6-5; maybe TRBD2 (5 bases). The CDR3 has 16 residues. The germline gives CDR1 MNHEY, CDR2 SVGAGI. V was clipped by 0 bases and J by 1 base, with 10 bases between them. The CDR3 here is CASSYSGRGAKNIQYF. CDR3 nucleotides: TGTGCCAGCAGTTACTCTGGCCGAGGGGCCAAAAACATTCAGTACTTC.

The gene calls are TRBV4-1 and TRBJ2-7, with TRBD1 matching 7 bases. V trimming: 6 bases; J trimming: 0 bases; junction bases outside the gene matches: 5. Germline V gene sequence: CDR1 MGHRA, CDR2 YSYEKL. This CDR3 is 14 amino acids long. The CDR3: CASRGTALSYEQYF. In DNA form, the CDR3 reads TGCGCCAGCAGGGGGACAGCTCTCTCCTACGAGCAGTACTTC.

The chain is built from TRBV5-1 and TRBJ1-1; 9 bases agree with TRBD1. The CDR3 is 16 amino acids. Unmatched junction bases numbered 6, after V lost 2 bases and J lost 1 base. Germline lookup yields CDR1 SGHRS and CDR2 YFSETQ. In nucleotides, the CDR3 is TGCGCCAGCAGCTTAGACGGACAGGGGACGAACACTGAAGCTTTCTTT. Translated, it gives CASSLDGQGTNTEAFF.

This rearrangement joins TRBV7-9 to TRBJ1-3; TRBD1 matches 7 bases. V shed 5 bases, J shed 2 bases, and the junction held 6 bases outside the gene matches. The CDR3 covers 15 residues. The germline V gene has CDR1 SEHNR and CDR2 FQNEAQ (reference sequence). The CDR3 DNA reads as TGTGCCAGCAGCAAGGAAGGGGGCACTGGAAACACCATATATTTT. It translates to CASSKEGGTGNTIYF.

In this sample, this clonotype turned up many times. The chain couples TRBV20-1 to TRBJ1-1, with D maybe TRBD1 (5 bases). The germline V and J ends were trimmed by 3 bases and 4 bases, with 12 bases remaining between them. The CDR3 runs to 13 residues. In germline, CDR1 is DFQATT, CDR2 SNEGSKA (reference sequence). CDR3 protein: CSARGLQGTEAFF. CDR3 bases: TGCAGTGCTAGGGGCCTCCAGGGCACTGAAGCTTTCTTT.

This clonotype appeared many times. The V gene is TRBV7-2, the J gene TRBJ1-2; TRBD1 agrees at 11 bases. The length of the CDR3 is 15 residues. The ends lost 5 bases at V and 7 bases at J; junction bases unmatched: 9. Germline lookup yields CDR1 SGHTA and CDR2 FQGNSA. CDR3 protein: CASSPAGTGGVGYTF. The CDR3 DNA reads TGTGCCAGCAGCCCTGCCGGGACAGGGGGGGTTGGCTACACCTTC.

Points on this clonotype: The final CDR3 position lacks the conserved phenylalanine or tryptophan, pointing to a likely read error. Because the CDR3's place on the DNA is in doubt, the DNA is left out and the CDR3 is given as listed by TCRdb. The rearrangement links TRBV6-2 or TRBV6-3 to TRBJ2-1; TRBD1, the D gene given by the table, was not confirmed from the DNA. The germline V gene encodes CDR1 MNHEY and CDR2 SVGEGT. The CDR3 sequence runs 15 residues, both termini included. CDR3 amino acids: CASSSPRGGGYEQLL.

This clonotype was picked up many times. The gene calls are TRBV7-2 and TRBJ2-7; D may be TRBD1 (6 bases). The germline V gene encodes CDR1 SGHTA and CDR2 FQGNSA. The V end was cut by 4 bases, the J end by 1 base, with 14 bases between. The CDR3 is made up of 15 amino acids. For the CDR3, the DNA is TGTGCCAGCAGCTCCCGACAGGTACTATCCTACGAGCAGTACTTC. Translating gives CASSSRQVLSYEQYF.

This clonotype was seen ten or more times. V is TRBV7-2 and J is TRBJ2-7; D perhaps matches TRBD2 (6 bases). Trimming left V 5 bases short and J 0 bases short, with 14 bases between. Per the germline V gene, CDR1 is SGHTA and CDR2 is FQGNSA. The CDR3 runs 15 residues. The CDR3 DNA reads TGTGCCAGCAGCGCGTCCGGGGGTACCTCCTACGAGCAGTACTTC. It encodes CASSASGGTSYEQYF. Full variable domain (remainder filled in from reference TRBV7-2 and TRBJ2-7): GAGVSQSPSNKVTEKGKDVELRCDPISGHTALYWYRQSLGQGLEFLIYFQGNSAPDKSGLPSDRFSAERTGGSVSTLTIQRTQQEDSAVYLCASSASGGTSYEQYFGPGTRLTVT.

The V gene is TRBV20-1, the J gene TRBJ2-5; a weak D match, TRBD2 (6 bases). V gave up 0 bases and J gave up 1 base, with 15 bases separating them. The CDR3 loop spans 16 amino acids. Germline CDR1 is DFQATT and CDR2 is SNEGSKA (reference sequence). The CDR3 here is CSARDFWAGLQETQYF. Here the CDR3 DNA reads TGCAGTGCTAGAGATTTTTGGGCGGGACTCCAAGAGACCCAGTACTTC.

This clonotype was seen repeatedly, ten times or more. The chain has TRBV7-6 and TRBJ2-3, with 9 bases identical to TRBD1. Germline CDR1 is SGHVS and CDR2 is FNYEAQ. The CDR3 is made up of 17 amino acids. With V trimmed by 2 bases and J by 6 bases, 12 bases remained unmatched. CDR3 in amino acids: CASSLQHQTGGADTQYF. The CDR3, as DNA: TGTGCCAGCAGCTTACAGCATCAAACAGGGGGCGCTGATACGCAGTATTTT.

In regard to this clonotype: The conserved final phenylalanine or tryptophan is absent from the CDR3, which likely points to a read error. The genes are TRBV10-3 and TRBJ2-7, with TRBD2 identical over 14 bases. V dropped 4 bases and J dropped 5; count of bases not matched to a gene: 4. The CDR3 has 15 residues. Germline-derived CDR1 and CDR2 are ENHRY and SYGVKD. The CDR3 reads CAISGLAGGPDEQYL. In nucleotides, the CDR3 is TGTGCCATCAGTGGACTAGCGGGGGGGCCGGACGAGCAGTACCTC.